The 24 T cell receptor beta chains given below trace back to one sample, sequenced in a study of T cells in localized non-small cell lung cancer. TCRdb's table, derived via immunoSEQ multiplex PCR, lists solely in-frame clones and lacks some. This sample has some 2,700 clones, with more than 25% found just once. The sample consisted of normal lung tissue next to the tumor, taken before any cancer treatment. Every receptor here comes from a female donor older than 55 with stage I squamous cell lung carcinoma.

The V call is TRBV9, the J call TRBJ2-6, with TRBD1 matching 7 bases. Unmatched junction bases numbered 11, after V lost 7 bases and J lost 1 base. The germline V gene encodes CDR1 SGDLS and CDR2 YYNGEE. The CDR3 extends over 17 amino acids. The DNA for the CDR3 is TGTGCCAGCGGAGAGACAGGGATGACTTCTGGGGCCAACGTCCTGACTTTC. Protein: CASGETGMTSGANVLTF.

This clone was counted a few times. V and J are TRBV6-8 and TRBJ2-7; 7 bases map to TRBD2. Germline assignment: CDR1 MNHGY and CDR2 SAAAGT. Unmatched junction bases numbered 7, after V lost 7 bases and J lost 1 base. The CDR3 consists of 14 residues. CDR3 sequence reads: CASKSAGVSYEQYF. The CDR3 coding sequence is TGTGCCAGCAAGTCGGCGGGGGTATCCTACGAGCAGTACTTC.

The V call is TRBV28, the J call TRBJ2-4; 7 nucleotides match TRBD1. The CDR3 is 18 residues long. Germline loops: CDR1 MDHEN, CDR2 SYDVKM. V lost 3 bases to trimming and J lost 0 bases; unmatched junction nucleotides: 11. The CDR3 DNA sequence: TGTGCCAGCAGTTTCCCGTATCGACAGGGAATAGCCAAAAACATTCAGTACTTC. The encoded protein is CASSFPYRQGIAKNIQYF.

This clone was counted a few times. V usage is TRBV11-3 and J usage is TRBJ1-5, with 8 bases matching TRBD1. Per germline, CDR1 SGHNT and CDR2 YENEEA. V trimming: 3 bases; J trimming: 4 bases; junction bases outside the gene matches: 8. The CDR3 is made up of 16 amino acids. CDR3 DNA: TGTGCCAGCAGCTTGACTCGTGGACAGGGAAATCAGCCCCAGCATTTT. This translates into CASSLTRGQGNQPQHF.

This clone is classed as medium-sized (0.01 to 0.1%). This CDR3 reads CASSLPPGQGVGYTF. CDR3 bases: TGTGCCAGCAGCTTACCTCCGGGACAGGGGGTCGGCTACACCTTC. The chain couples TRBV11-3 to TRBJ1-2; TRBD1 matches 11 bases. V was clipped by 2 bases and J by 8 bases; unmatched bases: 7. The CDR3 spans 15 residues. Per germline, CDR1 SGHNT and CDR2 YENEEA.

This clone was seen more than once but under ten times. This chain links TRBV1 with TRBJ2-7; TRBD1 was called by the table and not checked on the DNA. TRBV1 is designated a pseudogene. The length of the CDR3 is 19 residues. The CDR3 coding sequence is TGCGCCAGCAGCCAAGCCTACGTGGTCGGAACAGGGGGCACCTACGAGCAGTACTTC. Protein sequence: CASSQAYVVGTGGTYEQYF.

The V and J genes are TRBV5-1 and TRBJ2-2; D is possibly TRBD2 (6 bases). Between the trimmed V and J ends, which lost 3 bases and 0 bases, there was a span of 9 bases. The CDR3 runs 15 residues. In germline, CDR1 is SGHRS, CDR2 YFSETQ. CDR3 loop: CASSSGGTNTGELFF. Here the CDR3 DNA reads TGCGCCAGCAGCTCAGGCGGGACGAACACCGGGGAGCTGTTTTTT.

The chain is built from TRBV6-8 and TRBJ2-2; possibly TRBD2 for D (5 bases). The germline V gene has CDR1 MNHGY and CDR2 SAAAGT. The V end lost 5 bases, the J end lost 4 bases, and 20 bases lay between the germline ends. The CDR3 is 17 amino acids. The CDR3 DNA follows: TGTGCCAGCAGTGTTCTCTCGGCTAGCAGAATCACCGGGGAGCTGTTTTTT. Translation: CASSVLSASRITGELFF.

This clone turned up a few times. The chain couples TRBV30 to TRBJ2-7, with D possibly matching TRBD2 (5 bases). Germline V gives CDR1 GTSNPN, CDR2 SVGIG (reference sequence). The CDR3 is 14 residues long. V dropped 0 bases and J dropped 3 bases, with 12 bases sitting between them. CDR3 protein: CAWSVVGLNYEQYF. The DNA for the CDR3 is TGTGCCTGGAGTGTAGTTGGACTTAACTACGAGCAGTACTTC.

This chain connects TRBV30 to TRBJ1-2; D possibly corresponds to TRBD1 (6 bases). Germline CDR1 reads GTSNPN; CDR2 reads SVGIG (reference sequence). V shed 3 bases and J shed 8 bases, with 16 bases lying between them. This CDR3 contains 13 residues. CDR3 region: CAWSADRWKGYTF. The CDR3 bases are TGTGCCTGGAGCGCAGACAGGTGGAAGGGCTACACCTTC.

The J gene is TRBJ1-1, the V gene TRBV30, with 7 bases identical to TRBD1. There are 14 residues in the CDR3. With 3 bases clipped from V and 8 bases from J, the junction kept 12 bases outside the gene matches. Germline CDR1 GTSNPN, CDR2 SVGIG (reference sequence). The CDR3 nucleotides are TGTGCCTGGAGGCCTACCGAGACAGGGAAAGAAGCTTTCTTT. Translated: CAWRPTETGKEAFF.

In this sample, this clone turned up a few times. The chain uses TRBV19 and TRBJ2-1; 10 bases agree with TRBD2. Losses at the gene ends were 2 bases for V and 8 bases for J; bases not matched to a gene: 3. CDR1 and CDR2 (germline): LNHDA, SQIVND (reference sequence). The CDR3 has 14 residues. CDR3 DNA sequence: TGTGCCAGTAGTATACTAGCGGGAGTGGATGAGCAGTTCTTC. Translated: CASSILAGVDEQFF.

This clone appeared many times. The V gene is TRBV11-3, the J gene TRBJ1-1, with TRBD1 as a possible D gene (6 bases). Trimming removed 4 bases from V and 1 base from J, with 13 bases in between. CDR1 and CDR2 from the germline V gene are SGHNT and YENEEA. This CDR3 is built from 15 residues. DNA of the CDR3: TGTGCCAGCAGCTGGGGGGGACAAAAGAACACTGAAGCTTTCTTT. Encoded protein: CASSWGGQKNTEAFF.

This clone was observed a few times. V is TRBV19 and J is TRBJ1-1; weak D call: TRBD1 (5 bases). The germline V gene encodes CDR1 LNHDA and CDR2 SQIVND (reference sequence). This CDR3 is built from 12 residues. Between the trimmed V and J ends, which lost 5 bases and 7 bases, there was a span of 11 bases. This CDR3 reads CASSLGTVEAFF. In DNA, the CDR3 is TGTGCCAGTAGTCTCGGGACGGTTGAAGCTTTCTTT.

The rearrangement links TRBV5-1 to TRBJ2-1; no clear D gene. The CDR3 is 15 amino acids. The ends were cut back, 0 bases at V and 4 bases at J, with 11 bases in the middle. Germline lookup yields CDR1 SGHRS and CDR2 YFSETQ. The CDR3 reads CASSLGPEPYNEQFF. CDR3 nucleotides: TGCGCCAGCAGCTTGGGGCCAGAACCTTACAATGAGCAGTTCTTC.

The CDR3 region has the DNA TGCGCCAGCAGTGAGCGGACTAGCGGGAGGGAGGGTGTAGAGACCCAGTACTTC. Its translation: CASSERTSGREGVETQYF. The genes are TRBV10-1 and TRBJ2-5, with 15 bases lining up with TRBD2. Germline loops: CDR1 WNHNN, CDR2 SYGVQD (reference sequence). J was trimmed by 4 bases and V by 2 bases; bases with no gene match: 8. This CDR3 comprises 18 residues.

Only a few counts were recorded for this clone. This chain connects TRBV6-7 to TRBJ2-5, with D unresolved. TRBV6-7 is an open reading frame, and its role is uncertain. The CDR3 loop spans 13 amino acids. V was trimmed by 5 bases and J by 3 bases, leaving 10 bases between them. DNA of the CDR3: TGTGCCAGCAGTGGTCGGCACGAAGAGACCCAGTACTTC. This gives the protein CASSGRHEETQYF.

The chain recombines TRBV29-1 with TRBJ1-4, with D perhaps TRBD1 (5 bases). This CDR3 has 17 amino acids. Germline CDR1 is SQVTM and CDR2 is ANQGSEA. Trimming removed 6 bases from V and 8 bases from J, with 28 bases in between. The CDR3 sequence is CSVPTGRGGLISEKLFF. The CDR3 DNA sequence: TGCAGCGTGCCTACCGGGAGGGGAGGGCTTATTAGCGAAAAACTGTTTTTT.

This sequence joins TRBV14 and TRBJ2-1; 7 bases fit TRBD2. With V trimmed by 1 base and J by 0 bases, 6 bases remained unmatched. CDR1 and CDR2 from the germline V gene are SGHDN and FVKESK. CDR3 length: 17 amino acids. The chain's CDR3 is CASSQVGGSLSYNEQFF. The CDR3 nucleotides are TGTGCCAGCAGCCAAGTTGGCGGGAGCCTCTCCTACAATGAGCAGTTCTTC.

This clone was recorded a few times. The chain is built from TRBV15 and TRBJ2-5; D may be TRBD2 (5 bases). The CDR3 contains 16 residues. CDR1 and CDR2 from the germline V gene are LNHNV and YYDKDF (reference sequence). With 7 bases removed from V and 2 bases from J, the gap between germline ends came to 20 bases. The CDR3 nucleotides read TGTGCCACCACCGCGGGCCTCAGTTCAATGCAAGAGACCCAGTACTTC. Protein sequence: CATTAGLSSMQETQYF.

This clone was observed a handful of times. The chain combines TRBV11-3 with TRBJ1-2; maybe TRBD1 (5 bases). Between the trimmed V and J ends, which lost 3 bases and 8 bases, there was a span of 16 bases. Germline V gene data show CDR1 as SGHNT and CDR2 as YENEEA. The CDR3 sequence is 14 residues long. The CDR3 sequence: CASSFLGTWKGYTF. The DNA for the CDR3 is TGTGCCAGCAGCTTCCTAGGGACCTGGAAGGGCTACACCTTC.

This chain connects TRBV11-3 to TRBJ1-1; 10 bases align to TRBD1. The junction had 9 bases not matched to a gene; V was cut back by 6 bases and J by 8 bases. The CDR3 is 14 residues long. Per the germline V gene, CDR1 is SGHNT and CDR2 is YENEEA. CDR3 nucleotide sequence: TGTGCCAGCAGTCTCGCCGGGACAGGGGCAGAAGCTTTCTTT. The encoded protein is CASSLAGTGAEAFF.

This clone was seen only a few times. The chain links TRBV28 to TRBJ2-7; D is uncertain. Deletions cut 2 bases from V and 0 bases from J, with 14 bases between. The CDR3 totals 16 residues. CDR1 and CDR2 (germline): MDHEN, SYDVKM. The DNA of the CDR3 is TGTGCCAGCAGTTTAAGCCGGACCACCAGCTCCTACGAGCAGTACTTC. Translating it yields CASSLSRTTSSYEQYF.

This clone has only a few counts. This chain uses TRBV28 with TRBJ2-7, with D perhaps TRBD1 (7 bases). The ends were cut back, 3 bases at V and 5 bases at J, with 14 bases in the middle. CDR1 and CDR2 from the germline V gene are MDHEN and SYDVKM. The CDR3 covers 14 residues. The CDR3 reads CASSLQGGKDEQYF. In DNA form, the CDR3 reads TGTGCCAGCAGTTTGCAGGGGGGAAAGGACGAGCAGTACTTC.